This TCR beta chain was obtained from a study of cytomegalovirus exposure and HLA in healthy donors. Study-level findings and limits: In vitro confirmation showed three CMV-associated chains to be CMV antigen specific.

This clone has just a few counts. What it recognizes is unknown. The V and J ends lost 1 base and 4 bases respectively, with 14 bases between them. Per germline, CDR1 MNHNY and CDR2 SVGAGI (reference sequence). The CDR3 consists of 16 residues. PCR amplification relied on 60 Vbeta primers (plus 13 Jbeta primers). Study processing details: Tens of millions of unique TCR beta chains, about 11 million of them shared, were counted by a later analysis. The assay was immunoSEQ multiplex PCR, and TCRdb's table has in-frame clones only and misses some. V, J and clone size reflect that table, while D and trimming were determined from the DNA. The table records some 170,000 clones, more than 80% of them present only once. Nominally healthy donors were sampled, though unrecorded immune exposures were likely.

This sequence originates from a woman aged 18-35 years in good health and CMV-seropositive. This chain links TRBV6-6 with TRBJ1-3; possible D gene TRBD1, 5 bases. Sequencing was performed on PBMCs. CDR3 sequence reads: CASSYFPGGGGNTIYF. For the CDR3, the DNA is TGTGCCAGCAGTTACTTCCCCGGGGGTGGGGGAAACACCATATATTTT.